Sequencing of this T cell receptor beta chain was carried out in a study of blood T cell repertoires in COVID-19. Study background: COVID-19 samples from acute and convalescent phases originated in the United States, Italy and Spain. From T cells, B-cell-depleted T cells, or PBMCs came the material, which was cDNA or gDNA.

Details on this clone: At the DNA level, this CDR3 is encoded by other sequences in the same sample as well.

In the source study's methods: Estimated nucleated cell counts came from reference gene primer amplification. Measured with immunoSEQ multiplex PCR; TCRdb has only the in-frame clones, and not every one. V, J and clone size reflect that table, while D and trimming were determined from the DNA. The sample contains hundreds of thousands of clones, more than 75% of which appear only once. Trimming pared 3 bases from V and 8 bases from J, leaving 11 bases between. CDR1 and CDR2 (germline): GTSNPN, SVGIG (reference sequence). CDR3 length: 13 amino acids. V and J are TRBV30 and TRBJ1-6; D is ambiguous. Sequenced material: peripheral blood. The TCR originated in a man aged 35 to 55 with acute or convalescent COVID-19. The CDR3 coding sequence is TGTGCCTGGAGACGACTGAGGGATTCACCCCTCCACTTT. Protein: CAWRRLRDSPLHF.